This TCR beta chain was recorded in a study of T cell responses to AZD1222 COVID-19 vaccine. Study-level findings and limits: Donors were mostly white British, more females; clonal diversity possibly underestimated. Unmutated variant regions reportedly attract nearly half of all spike-specific TCRs. Only five to seven individuals given AZD1222 were seropositive at baseline. Every sample of the repertoires postdated the peak T cell response.

Looked up from germline, CDR1 is SNHLY and CDR2 is FYNNEI. The V gene end was trimmed by 4 bases and the J gene end by 3 bases; junction bases not matched to a gene: 7. The CDR3 has 15 amino acids. Of note for this clone: Antigen: not known.

TCRdb's copy holds only in-frame clones and misses some; the assay was immunoSEQ multiplex PCR. The table has roughly 120,000 clones, roughly 93% seen once. This TCR was sampled from an adult who received the AZD1222 COVID-19 vaccine. The sample consisted of peripheral blood, taken 28 days after the second AZD1222 dose. This rearrangement joins TRBV2 to TRBJ1-2; TRBD1 agrees at 8 bases. The CDR3 nucleotides are TGTGCCAGCAGTGTTGGTGCAGGGGGCGACTATGGCTACACCTTC. It codes for CASSVGAGGDYGYTF.